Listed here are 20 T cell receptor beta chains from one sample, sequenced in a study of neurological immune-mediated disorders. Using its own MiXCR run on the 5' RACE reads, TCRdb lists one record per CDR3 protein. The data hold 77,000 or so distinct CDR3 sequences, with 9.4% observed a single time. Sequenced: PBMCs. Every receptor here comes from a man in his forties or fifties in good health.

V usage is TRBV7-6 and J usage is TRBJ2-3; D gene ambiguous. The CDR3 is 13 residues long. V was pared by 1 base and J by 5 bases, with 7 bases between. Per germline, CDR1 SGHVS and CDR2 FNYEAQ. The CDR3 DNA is TGTGCCAGCAGCTTAGTCTGGAGAGATACGCAGTATTTT. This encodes CASSLVWRDTQYF.

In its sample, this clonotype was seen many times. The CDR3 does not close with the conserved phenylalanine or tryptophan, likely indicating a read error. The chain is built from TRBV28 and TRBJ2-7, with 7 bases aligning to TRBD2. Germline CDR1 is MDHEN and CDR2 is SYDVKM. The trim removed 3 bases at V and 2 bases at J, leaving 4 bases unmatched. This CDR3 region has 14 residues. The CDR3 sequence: CASSFFAGAYEQYL. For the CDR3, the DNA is TGTGCCAGCAGTTTTTTCGCGGGAGCCTACGAGCAGTACCTC.

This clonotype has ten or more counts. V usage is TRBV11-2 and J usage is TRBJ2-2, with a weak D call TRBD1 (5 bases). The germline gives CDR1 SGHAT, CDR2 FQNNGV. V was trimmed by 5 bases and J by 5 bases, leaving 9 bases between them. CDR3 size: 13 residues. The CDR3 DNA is TGTGCCAGCAGCAACAGGCGGACCGGGGAGCTGTTTTTT. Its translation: CASSNRRTGELFF.

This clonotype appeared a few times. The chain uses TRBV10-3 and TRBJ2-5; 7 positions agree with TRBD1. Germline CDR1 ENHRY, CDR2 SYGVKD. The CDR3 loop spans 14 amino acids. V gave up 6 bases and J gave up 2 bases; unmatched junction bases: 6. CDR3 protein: CAISPTGNQETQYF. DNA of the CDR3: TGTGCCATCAGCCCGACAGGGAATCAAGAGACCCAGTACTTC.

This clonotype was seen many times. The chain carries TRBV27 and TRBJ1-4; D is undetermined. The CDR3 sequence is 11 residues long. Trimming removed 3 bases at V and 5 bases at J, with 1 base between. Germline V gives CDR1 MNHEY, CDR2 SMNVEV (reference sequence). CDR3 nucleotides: TGTGCCAGCAGTTTCAATGAAAAACTGTTTTTT. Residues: CASSFNEKLFF.

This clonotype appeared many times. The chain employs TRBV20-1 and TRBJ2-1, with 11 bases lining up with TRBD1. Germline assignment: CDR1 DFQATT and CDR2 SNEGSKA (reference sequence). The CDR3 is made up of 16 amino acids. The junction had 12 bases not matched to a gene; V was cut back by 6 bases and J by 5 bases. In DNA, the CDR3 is TGCAGTGCCTCCTCCCCCGGGACAGGGGGTAACAATGAGCAGTTCTTC. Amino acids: CSASSPGTGGNNEQFF.

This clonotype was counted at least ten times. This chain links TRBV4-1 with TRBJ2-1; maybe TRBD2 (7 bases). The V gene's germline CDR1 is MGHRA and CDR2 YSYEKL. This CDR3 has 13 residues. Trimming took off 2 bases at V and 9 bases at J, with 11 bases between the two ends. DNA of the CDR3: TGCGCCAGCAGCCAACCGGGGGGCGCTGAGCAGTTCTTC. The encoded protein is CASSQPGGAEQFF.

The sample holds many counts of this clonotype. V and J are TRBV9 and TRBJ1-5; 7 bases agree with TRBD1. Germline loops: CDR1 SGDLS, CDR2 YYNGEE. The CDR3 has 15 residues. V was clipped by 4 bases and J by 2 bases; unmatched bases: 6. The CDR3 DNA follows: TGTGCCAGCAGCTCGACAGGGTTGGGCAATCAGCCCCAGCATTTT. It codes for CASSSTGLGNQPQHF.

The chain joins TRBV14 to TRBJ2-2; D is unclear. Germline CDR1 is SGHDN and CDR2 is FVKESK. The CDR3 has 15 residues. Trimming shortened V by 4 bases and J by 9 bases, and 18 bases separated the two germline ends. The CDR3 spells CASSRIRSSPWELFF. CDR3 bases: TGTGCCAGCAGCCGGATAAGATCCTCTCCCTGGGAGCTGTTTTTT.

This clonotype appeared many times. The CDR3 sequence is CASSLTGLYTGELFF. As DNA, the CDR3 is TGTGCCAGTAGTTTAACGGGACTGTACACCGGGGAGCTGTTTTTT. The chain combines TRBV19 with TRBJ2-2; tentative D call: TRBD2 (6 bases). The CDR3 length is 15 residues. V lost 5 bases and J lost 3, with 13 bases in between. The germline V gene encodes CDR1 LNHDA and CDR2 SQIVND (reference sequence).

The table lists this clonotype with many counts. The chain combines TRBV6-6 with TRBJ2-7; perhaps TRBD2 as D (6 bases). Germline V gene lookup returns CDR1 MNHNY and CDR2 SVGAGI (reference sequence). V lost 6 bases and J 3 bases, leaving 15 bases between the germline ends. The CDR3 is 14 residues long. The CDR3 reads CASRGAGGGYEQYF. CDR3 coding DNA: TGTGCCAGCAGAGGCGCTGGGGGAGGCTACGAGCAGTACTTC.

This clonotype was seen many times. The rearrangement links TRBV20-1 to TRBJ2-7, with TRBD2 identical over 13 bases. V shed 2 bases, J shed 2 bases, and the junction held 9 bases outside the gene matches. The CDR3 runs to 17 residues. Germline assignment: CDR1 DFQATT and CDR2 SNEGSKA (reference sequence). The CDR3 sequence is CSARSGTSGVGPYEQYF. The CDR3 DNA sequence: TGCAGTGCTAGATCCGGGACTAGCGGGGTGGGGCCCTACGAGCAGTACTTC.

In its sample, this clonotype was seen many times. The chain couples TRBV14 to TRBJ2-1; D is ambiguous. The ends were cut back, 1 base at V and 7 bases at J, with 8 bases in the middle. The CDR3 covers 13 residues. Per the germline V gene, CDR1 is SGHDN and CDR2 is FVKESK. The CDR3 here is CASSQGNLNEQFF. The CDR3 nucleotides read TGTGCCAGCAGCCAAGGAAATCTAAATGAGCAGTTCTTC.

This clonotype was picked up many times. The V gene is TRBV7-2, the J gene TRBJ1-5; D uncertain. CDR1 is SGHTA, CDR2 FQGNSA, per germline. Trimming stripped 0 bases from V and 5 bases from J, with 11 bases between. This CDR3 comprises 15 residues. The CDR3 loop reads CASSLAAEYDQPQHF. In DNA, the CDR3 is TGTGCCAGCAGCTTAGCGGCTGAATACGATCAGCCCCAGCATTTT.

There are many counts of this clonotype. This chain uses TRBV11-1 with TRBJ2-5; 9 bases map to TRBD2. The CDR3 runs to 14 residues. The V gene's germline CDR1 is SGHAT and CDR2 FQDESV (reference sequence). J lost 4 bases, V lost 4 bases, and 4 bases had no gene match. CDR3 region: CASSSGTSLETQYF. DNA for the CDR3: TGTGCCAGCAGCTCCGGGACTAGCTTAGAGACCCAGTACTTC. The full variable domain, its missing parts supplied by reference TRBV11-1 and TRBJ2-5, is EAEVAQSPRYKITEKSQAVAFWCDPISGHATLYWYRQILGQGPELLVQFQDESVVDDSQLPKDRFSAERLKGVDSTLKIQPAELGDSAMYLCASSSGTSLETQYFGPGTRLLVL.

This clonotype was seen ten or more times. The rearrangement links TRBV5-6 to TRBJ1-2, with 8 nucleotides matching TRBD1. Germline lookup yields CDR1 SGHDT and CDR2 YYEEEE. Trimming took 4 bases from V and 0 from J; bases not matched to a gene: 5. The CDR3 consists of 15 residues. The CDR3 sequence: CASSLGQGANYGYTF. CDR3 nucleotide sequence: TGTGCCAGCAGCCTCGGACAGGGTGCTAACTATGGCTACACCTTC.

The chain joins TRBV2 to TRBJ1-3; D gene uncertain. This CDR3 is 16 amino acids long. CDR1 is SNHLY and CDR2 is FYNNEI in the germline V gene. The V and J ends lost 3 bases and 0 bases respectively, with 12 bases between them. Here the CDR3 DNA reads TGTGCCAGCAGTGAGTTCACACTCCTCTCTGGAAACACCATATATTTT. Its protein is CASSEFTLLSGNTIYF.

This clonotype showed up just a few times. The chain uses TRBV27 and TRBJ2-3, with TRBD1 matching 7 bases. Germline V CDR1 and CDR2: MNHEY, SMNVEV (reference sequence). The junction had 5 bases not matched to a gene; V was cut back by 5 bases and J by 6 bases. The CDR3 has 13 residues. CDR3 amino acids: CASSRGPGDTQYF. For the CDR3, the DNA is TGTGCCAGCAGTAGGGGGCCCGGGGATACGCAGTATTTT.

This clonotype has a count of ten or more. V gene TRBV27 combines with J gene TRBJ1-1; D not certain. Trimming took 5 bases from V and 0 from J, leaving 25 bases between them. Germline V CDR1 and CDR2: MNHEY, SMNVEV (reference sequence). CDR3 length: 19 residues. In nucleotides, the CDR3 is TGTGCCAGCAGTGCCTTGAGTAGGGCCAACCACGAATTGAACACTGAAGCTTTCTTT. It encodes CASSALSRANHELNTEAFF.

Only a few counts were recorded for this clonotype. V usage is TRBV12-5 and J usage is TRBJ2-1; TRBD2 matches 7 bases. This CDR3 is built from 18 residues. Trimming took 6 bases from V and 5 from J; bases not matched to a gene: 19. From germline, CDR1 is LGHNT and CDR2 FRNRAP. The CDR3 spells CASGWGGRGITSDNEQFF. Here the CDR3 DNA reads TGTGCTAGTGGATGGGGGGGTCGCGGGATCACTAGCGACAATGAGCAGTTCTTC.